The 21 T cell receptor beta chains below were found in one sample sequenced in a study of T cells in Graves' hyperthyroidism and ophthalmopathy. The investigators amplified TCR beta CDR3 regions from RNA transcripts. RT-PCR in the first round (using the HTBI primer set) targeted the TCR CDR3. TCRdb itself ran the multiplex PCR reads through MiXCR, one entry per CDR3 protein. The sample holds hundreds of thousands of distinct CDR3 sequences, under 25% seen once. The sequenced material came from blood. These TCRs come from a man aged 25 to 40 with Graves' ophthalmopathy.

This clonotype was seen a handful of times. The V and J genes are TRBV5-1 and TRBJ2-1; D call uncertain. The CDR3 length is 14 residues. Germline V CDR1 and CDR2: SGHRS, YFSETQ. Between the trimmed V and J ends, which lost 5 bases and 6 bases, there was a span of 15 bases. The CDR3 reads CASSRASRVNEQFF. The CDR3 nucleotides are TGCGCCAGCAGTAGGGCCTCCCGAGTCAATGAGCAGTTCTTC.

The chain combines TRBV28 with TRBJ2-4, with D unresolved. The V and J ends lost 5 bases and 2 bases respectively, with 13 bases between them. The CDR3 totals 15 residues. CDR1 is MDHEN, CDR2 SYDVKM, per germline. The CDR3 nucleotides are TGTGCCAGCAGTCAAAGGATGATAACCAAAAACATTCAGTACTTC. This sequence encodes CASSQRMITKNIQYF.

The gene calls are TRBV6-2 or TRBV6-3 and TRBJ1-6; a possible D gene is TRBD1 (6 bases). The CDR3 has 16 residues. CDR1 MNHEY and CDR2 SVGEGT come from the germline V gene. Between the trimmed V and J ends, which lost 0 bases and 7 bases, there was a span of 13 bases. The CDR3 coding sequence is TGTGCCAGCAGTTACTCGAGGGACATCGGGAATTCACCCCTCCACTTT. Amino acids: CASSYSRDIGNSPLHF.

This clonotype was recorded a few times. V is TRBV4-1 and J is TRBJ2-7; the D call may be TRBD1 or TRBD2 (6 bases each). The ends were cut back, 0 bases at V and 1 base at J, with 13 bases in the middle. The germline gives CDR1 MGHRA, CDR2 YSYEKL. The CDR3 is 16 amino acids. The CDR3 DNA reads as TGCGCCAGCAGCCAAGAAGGGGGGATGGGATCCTACGAGCAGTACTTC. This encodes CASSQEGGMGSYEQYF.

Ten or more counts support this clonotype. This chain connects TRBV5-1 to TRBJ1-1, with D possibly being TRBD1 (6 bases). Germline V gives CDR1 SGHRS, CDR2 YFSETQ. The CDR3 has 13 residues. Trimming cost V 5 bases and J 3 bases, with 11 bases left between them. The CDR3 DNA reads as TGCGCCAGCAGACAGGGTTGGGACACTGAAGCTTTCTTT. Its translation: CASRQGWDTEAFF.

This clonotype was seen more than once but under ten times. The rearrangement uses TRBV4-1 and TRBJ2-7; maybe TRBD2 (6 bases). Germline CDR1 MGHRA, CDR2 YSYEKL. CDR3 length: 15 residues. Trimming cost V 1 base and J 1 base, with 11 bases left between them. The CDR3 region has the DNA TGCGCCAGCAGCCAAGCGGGAGTTCGTTCCTACGAGCAGTACTTC. Translating it yields CASSQAGVRSYEQYF.

The V and J genes are TRBV28 and TRBJ2-7, with D perhaps assigned TRBD1 or TRBD2 (5 bases each). The CDR3 extends over 12 amino acids. V shed 7 bases and J shed 5 bases, with 12 bases lying between them. Germline CDR1 MDHEN, CDR2 SYDVKM. The CDR3 is CASTLGENEQYF. The CDR3 DNA follows: TGTGCCAGCACCTTAGGGGAGAACGAGCAGTACTTC.

This clonotype has just a few counts. The junction departs from the called germline gene at one end, perhaps through a read error. The rearrangement joins TRBV5-1 to TRBJ1-2; D possibly corresponds to TRBD1 (6 bases). The CDR3 loop spans 14 amino acids. Germline V gene lookup returns CDR1 SGHRS and CDR2 YFSETQ. CDR3 loop: CASSSAGQLYGYTF. DNA for the CDR3: TGTGCCAGCAGCTCCGCTGGACAGCTCTATGGCTACACCTTC.

This clonotype was recorded a few times. The chain joins TRBV6-1 to TRBJ2-7; D tentatively fits TRBD1 or TRBD2 (5 bases each). This CDR3 contains 14 residues. Trimming left V 7 bases short and J 3 bases short, with 16 bases between. The germline V gene has CDR1 MNHNS and CDR2 SASEGT. The CDR3 is CASNEVGRNYEQYF. The CDR3 coding sequence is TGTGCCAGCAACGAAGTGGGACGGAACTACGAGCAGTACTTC.

This clonotype was counted only a few times. The rearrangement links TRBV13 to TRBJ1-2; D uncertain. V was clipped by 5 bases and J by 4 bases, with 14 bases between them. CDR1 PRHDT and CDR2 FYEKMQ come from the germline V gene (reference sequence). The CDR3 runs to 14 residues. The CDR3 spells CASSLPDRAYGYTF. CDR3 bases: TGTGCCAGCAGCCTCCCGGACCGAGCCTATGGCTACACCTTC.

The V gene is TRBV20-1, the J gene TRBJ1-1, with D possibly being TRBD1 (6 bases). Between the trimmed V and J ends, which lost 1 base and 0 bases, there was a span of 15 bases. The CDR3 sequence is 16 residues long. In germline, CDR1 is DFQATT, CDR2 SNEGSKA (reference sequence). CDR3 protein: CSARGQEQILNTEAFF. The CDR3 coding sequence is TGCAGTGCTAGAGGACAGGAGCAGATCCTGAACACTGAAGCTTTCTTT.

This clonotype has at least ten counts. The chain couples TRBV28 to TRBJ1-1, with D possibly being TRBD1 (6 bases). This CDR3 is built from 13 residues. Germline V gene lookup returns CDR1 MDHEN and CDR2 SYDVKM. V was shortened by 7 bases and J by 1 base, with 10 bases between the two germline ends. The CDR3 spells CASKLQGNTEAFF. Here the CDR3 DNA reads TGTGCCAGCAAGTTACAGGGGAACACTGAAGCTTTCTTT.

The CDR3 DNA is TGTGCCAGCAGTGAAACAGGAGATTCTAACTATGGCTACACCTTC. Translated, it gives CASSETGDSNYGYTF. The rearrangement links TRBV6-1 to TRBJ1-2; perhaps TRBD1 as D (5 bases). V dropped 2 bases and J dropped 0 bases, with 10 bases sitting between them. CDR1 is MNHNS, CDR2 SASEGT, per germline. The CDR3 totals 15 residues.

The chain employs TRBV20-1 and TRBJ2-7, with D perhaps TRBD2 (6 bases). Trimming left V 6 bases short and J 0 bases short, with 15 bases between. This CDR3 comprises 14 residues. CDR1 is DFQATT, CDR2 SNEGSKA, per germline (reference sequence). The CDR3 sequence is CSARSLAVSYEQYF. The CDR3 bases are TGCAGTGCACGGTCCTTAGCGGTCTCCTACGAGCAGTACTTC.

With respect to this clonotype: A junction boundary mismatches the germline segment, possibly from a read error. V and J are TRBV20-1 and TRBJ2-1; 7 bases fit TRBD2. Germline V CDR1 and CDR2: DFQATT, SNEGSKA (reference sequence). CDR3 length equals 14 residues. CDR3 DNA sequence: TGCAGTGCTAGCCCGGGACTACAGTACAGTGAGCAGTTCTTC. Residues: CSASPGLQYSEQFF.

The V and J genes are TRBV12-3 or TRBV12-4 and TRBJ2-1, with 8 positions matching TRBD1. The CDR3 covers 14 residues. V trimming: 6 bases; J trimming: 8 bases; junction bases outside the gene matches: 9. CDR3 nucleotide sequence: TGTGCCAGCAGGGGTACAGGGGGTTTGGATGAGCAGTTCTTC. It specifies CASRGTGGLDEQFF.

This clonotype came up many times. The chain uses TRBV20-1 and TRBJ2-7; 8 nucleotides agree with TRBD2. CDR1 is DFQATT and CDR2 is SNEGSKA in the germline V gene (reference sequence). With 3 bases clipped from V and 3 bases from J, the junction kept 13 bases outside the gene matches. This CDR3 spans 16 amino acids. The CDR3 sequence is CSAREVGREVGYEQYF. CDR3 in DNA: TGCAGTGCTAGGGAGGTAGGGCGGGAGGTTGGCTACGAGCAGTACTTC.

The genes are TRBV6-1 and TRBJ1-6; 7 positions match TRBD1. This CDR3 comprises 16 residues. Unmatched junction bases numbered 15, after V lost 6 bases and J lost 10 bases. The germline V gene has CDR1 MNHNS and CDR2 SASEGT. CDR3 nucleotide sequence: TGTGCCAGCAGCAGGACCACAGGGGTCGGGGGGTCACCCCTCCACTTT. This sequence encodes CASSRTTGVGGSPLHF.

This clonotype was seen more than once but under ten times. The chain joins TRBV7-6 to TRBJ2-7, with D hard to call. CDR1 and CDR2 from the germline V gene are SGHVS and FNYEAQ. This CDR3 region has 14 residues. Trimming removed 5 bases from V and 2 bases from J, with 13 bases in between. The CDR3 nucleotides are TGTGCCAGCAGCCCTACCCCCGCCCCCTACGAGCAGTACTTC. Translation: CASSPTPAPYEQYF.

Only a few counts were recorded for this clonotype. The rearrangement links TRBV27 to TRBJ1-1, with D tentatively TRBD1 (6 bases). Germline V gives CDR1 MNHEY, CDR2 SMNVEV (reference sequence). Trimming took 5 bases from V and 1 from J, leaving 17 bases between them. This CDR3 is 16 amino acids long. The CDR3 DNA follows: TGTGCCAGCAGTCCTCGGGGGCCACCCTCGAACACTGAAGCTTTCTTT. It specifies CASSPRGPPSNTEAFF.

V and J are TRBV2 and TRBJ2-5, with a possible D match to TRBD1 (5 bases). V was trimmed by 1 base and J by 5 bases, leaving 14 bases between them. Germline CDR1 reads SNHLY; CDR2 reads FYNNEI. The CDR3 is 15 residues long. This CDR3 reads CASSEEGVSPETQYF. The DNA for the CDR3 is TGTGCCAGCAGTGAAGAAGGGGTGTCCCCGGAGACCCAGTACTTC. Looking up the rest from reference TRBV2 and TRBJ2-5 gives the full variable domain: EPEVTQTPSHQVTQMGQEVILRCVPISNHLYFYWYRQILGQKVEFLVSFYNNEISEKSEIFDDQFSVERPDGSNFTLKIRSTKLEDSAMYFCASSEEGVSPETQYFGPGTRLLVL.